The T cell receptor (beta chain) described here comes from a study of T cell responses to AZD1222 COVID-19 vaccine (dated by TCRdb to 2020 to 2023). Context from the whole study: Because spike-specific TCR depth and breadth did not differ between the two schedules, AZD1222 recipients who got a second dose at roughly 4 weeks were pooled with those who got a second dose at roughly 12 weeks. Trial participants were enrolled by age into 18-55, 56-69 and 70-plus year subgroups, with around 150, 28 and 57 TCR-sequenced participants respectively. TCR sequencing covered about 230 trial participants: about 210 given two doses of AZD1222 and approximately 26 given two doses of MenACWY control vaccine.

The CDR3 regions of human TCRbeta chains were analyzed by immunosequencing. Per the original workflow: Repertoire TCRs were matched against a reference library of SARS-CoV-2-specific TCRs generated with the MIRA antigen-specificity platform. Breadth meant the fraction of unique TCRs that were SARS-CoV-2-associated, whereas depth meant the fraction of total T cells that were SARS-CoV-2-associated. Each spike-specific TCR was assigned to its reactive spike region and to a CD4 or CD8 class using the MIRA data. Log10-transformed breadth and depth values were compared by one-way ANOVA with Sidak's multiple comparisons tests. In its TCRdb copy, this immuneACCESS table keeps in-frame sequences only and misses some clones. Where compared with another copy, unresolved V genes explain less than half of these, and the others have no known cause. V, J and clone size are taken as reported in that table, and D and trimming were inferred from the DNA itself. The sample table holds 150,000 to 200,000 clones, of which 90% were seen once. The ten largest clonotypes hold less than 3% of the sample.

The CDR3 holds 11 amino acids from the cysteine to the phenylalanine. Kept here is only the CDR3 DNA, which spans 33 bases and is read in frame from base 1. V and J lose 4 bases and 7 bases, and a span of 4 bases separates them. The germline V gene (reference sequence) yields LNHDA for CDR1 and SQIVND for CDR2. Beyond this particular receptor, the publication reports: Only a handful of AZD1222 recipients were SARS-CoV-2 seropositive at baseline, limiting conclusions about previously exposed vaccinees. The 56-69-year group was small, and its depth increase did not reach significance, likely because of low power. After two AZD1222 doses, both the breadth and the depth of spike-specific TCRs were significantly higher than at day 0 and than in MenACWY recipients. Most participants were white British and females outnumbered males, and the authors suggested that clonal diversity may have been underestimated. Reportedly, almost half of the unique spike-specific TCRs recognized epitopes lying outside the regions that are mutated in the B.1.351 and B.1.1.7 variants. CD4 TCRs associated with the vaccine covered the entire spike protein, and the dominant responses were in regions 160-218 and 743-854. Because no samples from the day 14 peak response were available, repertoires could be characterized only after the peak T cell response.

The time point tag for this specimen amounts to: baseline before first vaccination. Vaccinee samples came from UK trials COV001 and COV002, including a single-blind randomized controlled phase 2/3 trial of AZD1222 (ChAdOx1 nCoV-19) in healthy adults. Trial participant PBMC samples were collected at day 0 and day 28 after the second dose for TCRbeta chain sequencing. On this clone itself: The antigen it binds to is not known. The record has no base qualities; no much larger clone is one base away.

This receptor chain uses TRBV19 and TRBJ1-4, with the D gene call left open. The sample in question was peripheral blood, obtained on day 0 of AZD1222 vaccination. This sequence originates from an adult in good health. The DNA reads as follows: TGTGCCAGTAGTAGGCTTGAAAAACTGTTTTTT. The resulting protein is CASSRLEKLFF. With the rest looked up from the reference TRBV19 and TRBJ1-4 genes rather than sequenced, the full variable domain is DGGITQSPKYLFRKEGQNVTLSCEQNLNHDAMYWYRQDPGQGLRLIYYSQIVNDFQKGDIAEGYSVSREKKESFPLTVTSAQKNPTAFYLCASSRLEKLFFGSGTQLSVL.